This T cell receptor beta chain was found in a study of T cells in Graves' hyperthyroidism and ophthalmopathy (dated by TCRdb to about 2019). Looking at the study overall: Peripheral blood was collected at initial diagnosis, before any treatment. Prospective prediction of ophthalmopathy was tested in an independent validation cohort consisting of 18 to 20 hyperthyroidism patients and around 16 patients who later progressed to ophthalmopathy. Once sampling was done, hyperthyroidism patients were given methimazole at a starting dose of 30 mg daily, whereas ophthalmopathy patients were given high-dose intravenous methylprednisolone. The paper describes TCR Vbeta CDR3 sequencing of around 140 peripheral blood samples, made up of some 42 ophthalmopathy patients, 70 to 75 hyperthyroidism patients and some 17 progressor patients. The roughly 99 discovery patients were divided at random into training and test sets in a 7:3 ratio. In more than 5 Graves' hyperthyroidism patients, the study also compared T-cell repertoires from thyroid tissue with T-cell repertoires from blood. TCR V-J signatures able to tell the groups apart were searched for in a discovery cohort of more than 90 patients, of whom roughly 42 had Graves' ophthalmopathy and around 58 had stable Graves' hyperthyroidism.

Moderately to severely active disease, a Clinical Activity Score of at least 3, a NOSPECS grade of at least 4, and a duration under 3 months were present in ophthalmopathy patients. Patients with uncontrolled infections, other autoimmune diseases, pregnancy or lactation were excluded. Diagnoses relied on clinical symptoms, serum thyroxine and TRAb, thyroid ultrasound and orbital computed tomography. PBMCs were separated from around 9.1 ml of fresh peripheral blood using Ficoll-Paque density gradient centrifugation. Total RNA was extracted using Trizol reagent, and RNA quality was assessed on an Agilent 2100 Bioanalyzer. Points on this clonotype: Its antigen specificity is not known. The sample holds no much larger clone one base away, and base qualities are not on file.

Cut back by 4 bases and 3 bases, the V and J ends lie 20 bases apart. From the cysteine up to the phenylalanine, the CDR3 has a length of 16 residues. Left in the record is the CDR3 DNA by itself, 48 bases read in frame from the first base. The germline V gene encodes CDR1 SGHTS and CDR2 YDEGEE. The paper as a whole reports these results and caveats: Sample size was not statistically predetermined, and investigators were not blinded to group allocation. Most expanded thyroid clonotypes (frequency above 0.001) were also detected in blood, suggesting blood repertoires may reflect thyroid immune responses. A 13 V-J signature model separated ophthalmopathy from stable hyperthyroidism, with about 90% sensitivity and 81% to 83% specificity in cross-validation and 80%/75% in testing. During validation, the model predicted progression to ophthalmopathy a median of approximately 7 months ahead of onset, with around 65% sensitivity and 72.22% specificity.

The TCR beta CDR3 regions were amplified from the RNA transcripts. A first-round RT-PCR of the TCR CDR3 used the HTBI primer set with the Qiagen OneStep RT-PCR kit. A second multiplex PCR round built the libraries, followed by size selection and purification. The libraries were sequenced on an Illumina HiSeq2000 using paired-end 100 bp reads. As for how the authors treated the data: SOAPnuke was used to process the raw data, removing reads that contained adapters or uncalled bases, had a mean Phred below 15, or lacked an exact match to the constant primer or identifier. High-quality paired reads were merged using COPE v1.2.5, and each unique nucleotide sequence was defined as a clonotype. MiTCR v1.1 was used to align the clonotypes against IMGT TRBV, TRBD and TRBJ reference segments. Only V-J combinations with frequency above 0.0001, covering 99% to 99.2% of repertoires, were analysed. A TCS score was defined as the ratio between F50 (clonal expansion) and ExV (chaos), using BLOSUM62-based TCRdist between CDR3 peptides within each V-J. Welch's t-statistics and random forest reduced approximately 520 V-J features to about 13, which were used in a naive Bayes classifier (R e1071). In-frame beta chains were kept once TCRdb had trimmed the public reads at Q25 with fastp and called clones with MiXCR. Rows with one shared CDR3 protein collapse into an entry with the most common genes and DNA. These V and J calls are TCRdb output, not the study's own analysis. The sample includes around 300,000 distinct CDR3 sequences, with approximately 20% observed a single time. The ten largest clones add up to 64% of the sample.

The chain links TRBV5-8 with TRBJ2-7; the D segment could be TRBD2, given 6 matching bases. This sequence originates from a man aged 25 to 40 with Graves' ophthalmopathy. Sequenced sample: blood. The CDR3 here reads CASSPYDGFGSYEQYF. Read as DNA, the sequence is TGTGCCAGCAGCCCCTACGACGGGTTCGGGAGCTACGAGCAGTACTTC.